The clone carrying this T cell receptor beta chain was seen more than once but under ten times. The target antigen is unknown. One entry per CDR3 protein, called by TCRdb with MiXCR from the 5' RACE reads. Of fewer than 250,000 distinct CDR3 sequences listed, 15% are singletons. These data come from a study of identical twins. This CDR3 region has 14 residues. Germline V gene data show CDR1 as SGHRS and CDR2 as YFSETQ. With 2 bases clipped from V and 2 bases from J, the junction kept 3 bases outside the gene matches. General study findings and limits: When twins shared out-of-frame alpha sequences, those sequences had excess low generation probability.

This sample was shared with a second study, whose subject was T cells expressing NK-cell markers.

The specimen sequenced was CD8+ T cells sorted from blood. The gene calls are TRBV5-1 and TRBJ2-7; 8 nucleotides line up with TRBD2. This receptor was identified in a woman between 18 and 30 years old in good health. The CDR3 nucleotides read TGCGCCAGCAGCTTTCGGGGGGGGGCCTACGAGCAGTACTTC. It is translated as CASSFRGGAYEQYF.